This TCR beta chain was sequenced during a study of tumour-infiltrating T cells in Burkitt lymphoma. Background on the study: Repertoire clonality predicted overall and progression-free survival.

The protocol was immunoSEQ multiplex PCR, while the TCRdb copy is restricted to in-frame clones and leaves out a portion. The table records 650 to 850 clones, around four fifths of them present only once. The sample holds a few counts of this clone. Germline assignment: CDR1 GTSNPN and CDR2 SVGIG (reference sequence). The CDR3 extends over 12 amino acids. V lost 8 bases and J 2 bases, leaving 13 bases between the germline ends. The chain uses TRBV30 and TRBJ2-7; maybe TRBD1 (5 bases). The sample was tumor tissue. The TCR was taken from a human donor with diffuse large B-cell lymphoma. Some clones in this sample may be carry-over from other donors' samples. The CDR3 region has the DNA TGTGCCGGATTAGGACAAACCTACGAGCAGTACTTC. This gives the protein CAGLGQTYEQYF.